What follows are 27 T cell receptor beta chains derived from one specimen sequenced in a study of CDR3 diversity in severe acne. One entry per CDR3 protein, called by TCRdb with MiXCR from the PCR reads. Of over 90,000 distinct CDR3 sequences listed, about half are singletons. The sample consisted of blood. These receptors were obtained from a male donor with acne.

The CDR3 spells CSARSAGTVSGQPQHF. In DNA form, the CDR3 reads TGCAGTGCTAGGTCAGCAGGGACAGTGTCGGGTCAGCCCCAGCATTTT. V gene TRBV20-1 combines with J gene TRBJ1-5, with 7 positions matching TRBD1. CDR3 length: 16 amino acids. V was pared by 3 bases and J by 6 bases, with 14 bases of the junction left unmatched. Germline V gene sequence: CDR1 DFQATT, CDR2 SNEGSKA (reference sequence).

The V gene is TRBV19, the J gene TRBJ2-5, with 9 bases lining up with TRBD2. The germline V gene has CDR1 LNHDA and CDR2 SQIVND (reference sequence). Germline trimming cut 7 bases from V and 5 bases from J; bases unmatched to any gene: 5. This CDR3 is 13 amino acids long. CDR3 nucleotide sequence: TGTGCCAGTAACAGCGGGAGGTGTGAGACCCAGTACTTC. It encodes CASNSGRCETQYF.

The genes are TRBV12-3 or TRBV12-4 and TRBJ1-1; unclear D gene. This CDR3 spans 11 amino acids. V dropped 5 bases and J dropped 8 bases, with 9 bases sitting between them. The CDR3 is CASSPGYEAFF. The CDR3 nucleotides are TGTGCCAGCAGTCCAGGATACGAAGCTTTCTTT.

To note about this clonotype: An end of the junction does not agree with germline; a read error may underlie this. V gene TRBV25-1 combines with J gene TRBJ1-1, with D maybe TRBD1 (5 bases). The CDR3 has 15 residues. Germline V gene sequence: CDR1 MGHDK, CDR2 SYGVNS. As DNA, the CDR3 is TGTGCCAGCAGTGAATATGAGGGGAGGAACGCTGAAGCCTTCTTT. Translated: CASSEYEGRNAEAFF. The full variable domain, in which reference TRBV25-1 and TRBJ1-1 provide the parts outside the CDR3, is EADIYQTPRYLVIGTGKKITLECSQTMGHDKMYWYQQDPGMELHLIHYSYGVNSTEKGDLSSESTVSRIRTEHFPLTLESARPSHTSQYLCASSEYEGRNAEAFFGQGTRLTVV.

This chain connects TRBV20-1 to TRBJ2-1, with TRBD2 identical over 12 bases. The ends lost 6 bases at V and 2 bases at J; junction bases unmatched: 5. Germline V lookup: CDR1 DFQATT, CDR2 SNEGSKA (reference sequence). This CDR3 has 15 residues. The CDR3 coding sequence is TGCAGTGCCACGACTAGCGGGAGTACCTACAATGAGCAGTTCTTC. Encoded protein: CSATTSGSTYNEQFF.

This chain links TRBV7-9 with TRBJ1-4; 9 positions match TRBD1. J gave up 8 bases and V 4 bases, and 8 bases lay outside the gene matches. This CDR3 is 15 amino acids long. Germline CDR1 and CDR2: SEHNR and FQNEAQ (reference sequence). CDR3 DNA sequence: TGTGCCAGCAGCTGCGGCGACAGGGGGAAGGAAAAACTGTTTTTT. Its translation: CASSCGDRGKEKLFF.

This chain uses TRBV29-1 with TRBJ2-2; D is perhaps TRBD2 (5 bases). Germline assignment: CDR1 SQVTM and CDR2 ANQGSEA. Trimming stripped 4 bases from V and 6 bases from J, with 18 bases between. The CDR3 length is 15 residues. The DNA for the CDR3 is TGCAGCGTTGGGGGAAGGGAGTTGTTGGCCGGGGAGCTGTTTTTT. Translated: CSVGGRELLAGELFF.

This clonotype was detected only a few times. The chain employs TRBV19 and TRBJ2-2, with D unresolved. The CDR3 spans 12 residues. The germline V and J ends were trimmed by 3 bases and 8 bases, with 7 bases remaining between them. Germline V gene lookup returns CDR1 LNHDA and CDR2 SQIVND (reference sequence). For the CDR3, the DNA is TGTGCCAGTAGTATTATCGGAGGGGAGCTGTTTTTT. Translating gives CASSIIGGELFF.

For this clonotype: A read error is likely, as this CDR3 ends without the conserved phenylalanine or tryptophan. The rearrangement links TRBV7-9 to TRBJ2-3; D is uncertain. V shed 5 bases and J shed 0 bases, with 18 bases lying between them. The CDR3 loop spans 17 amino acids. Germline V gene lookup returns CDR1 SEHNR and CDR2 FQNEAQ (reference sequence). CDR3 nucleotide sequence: TGTGCCAGCAGCCAAGTCTTTGCCCGTGCTAGCACAGATACGCAGTATATT. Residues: CASSQVFARASTDTQYI.

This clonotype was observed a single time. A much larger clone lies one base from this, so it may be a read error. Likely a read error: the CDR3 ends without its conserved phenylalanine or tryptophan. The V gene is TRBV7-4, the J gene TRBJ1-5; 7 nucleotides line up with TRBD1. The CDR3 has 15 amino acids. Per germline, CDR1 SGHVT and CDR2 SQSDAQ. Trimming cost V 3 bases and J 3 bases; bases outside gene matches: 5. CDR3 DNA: TGTGCCAGCAGCTTTGAACAGGGGTACAATCAGCCCCAGCATCTT. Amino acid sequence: CASSFEQGYNQPQHL.

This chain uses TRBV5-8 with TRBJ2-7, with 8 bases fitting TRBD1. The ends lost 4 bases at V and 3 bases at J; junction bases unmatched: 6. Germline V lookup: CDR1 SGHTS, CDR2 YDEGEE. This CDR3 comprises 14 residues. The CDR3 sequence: CASSARGPGYEQYF. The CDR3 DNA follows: TGTGCCAGCAGCGCCAGGGGGCCGGGCTACGAGCAGTACTTC.

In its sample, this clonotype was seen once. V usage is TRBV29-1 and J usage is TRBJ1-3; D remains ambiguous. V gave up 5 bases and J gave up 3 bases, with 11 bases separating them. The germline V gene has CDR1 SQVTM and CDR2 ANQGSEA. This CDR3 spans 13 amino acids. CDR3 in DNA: TGCAGCGTTCTGGAGGTTAATGGAAACACCATATATTTT. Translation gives CSVLEVNGNTIYF.

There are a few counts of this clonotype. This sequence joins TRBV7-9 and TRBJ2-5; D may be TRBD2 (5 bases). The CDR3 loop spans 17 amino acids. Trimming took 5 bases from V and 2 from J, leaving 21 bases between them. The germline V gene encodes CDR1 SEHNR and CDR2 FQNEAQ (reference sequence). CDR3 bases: TGTGCCAGCAGCGCCATTCCGACCGTCGGGGTGCAAGAGACCCAGTACTTC. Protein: CASSAIPTVGVQETQYF.

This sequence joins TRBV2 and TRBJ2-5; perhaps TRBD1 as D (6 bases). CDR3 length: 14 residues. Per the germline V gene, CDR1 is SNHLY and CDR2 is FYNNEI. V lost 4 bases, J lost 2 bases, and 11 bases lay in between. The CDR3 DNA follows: TGTGCCAGCAGTGTGGCGGACAGTCAAGAGACCCAGTACTTC. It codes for CASSVADSQETQYF.

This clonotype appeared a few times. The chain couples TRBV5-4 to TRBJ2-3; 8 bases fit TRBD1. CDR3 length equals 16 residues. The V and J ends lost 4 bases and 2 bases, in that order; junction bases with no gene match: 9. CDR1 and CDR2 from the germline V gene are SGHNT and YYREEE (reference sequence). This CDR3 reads CASSPRQGLITDTQYF. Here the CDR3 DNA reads TGTGCCAGCAGCCCGCGACAGGGGCTTATCACAGATACGCAGTATTTT.

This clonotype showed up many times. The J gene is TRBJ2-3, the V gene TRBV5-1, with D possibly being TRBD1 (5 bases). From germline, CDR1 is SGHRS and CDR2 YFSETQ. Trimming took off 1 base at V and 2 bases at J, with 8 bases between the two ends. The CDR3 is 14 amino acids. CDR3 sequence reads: CASSLSGHTDTQYF. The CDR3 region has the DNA TGCGCCAGCAGCTTGTCAGGGCACACAGATACGCAGTATTTT.

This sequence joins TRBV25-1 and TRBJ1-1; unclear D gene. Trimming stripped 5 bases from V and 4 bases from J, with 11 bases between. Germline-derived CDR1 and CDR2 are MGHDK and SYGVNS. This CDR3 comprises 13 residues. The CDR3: CASSKWMGTEAFF. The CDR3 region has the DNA TGTGCCAGCAGTAAATGGATGGGCACTGAAGCTTTCTTT.

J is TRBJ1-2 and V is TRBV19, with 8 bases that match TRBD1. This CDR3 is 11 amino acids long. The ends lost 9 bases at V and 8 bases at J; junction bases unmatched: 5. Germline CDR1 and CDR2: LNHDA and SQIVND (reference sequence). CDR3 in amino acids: CASGQGGGYTF. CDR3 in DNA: TGTGCCAGCGGACAGGGCGGAGGCTACACCTTC.

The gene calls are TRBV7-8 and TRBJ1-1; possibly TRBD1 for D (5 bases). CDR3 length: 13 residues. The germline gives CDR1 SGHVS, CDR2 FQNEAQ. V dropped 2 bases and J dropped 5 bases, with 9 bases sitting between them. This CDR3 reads CASSLIHRTEAFF. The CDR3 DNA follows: TGTGCCAGCAGCTTAATTCACAGGACTGAAGCTTTCTTT.

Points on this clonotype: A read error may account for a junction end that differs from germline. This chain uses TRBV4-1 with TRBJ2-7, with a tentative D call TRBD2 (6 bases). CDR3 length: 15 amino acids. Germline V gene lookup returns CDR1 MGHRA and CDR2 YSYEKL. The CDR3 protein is CASSQVRGSSYEQYF. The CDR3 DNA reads TGTGCCAGCAGCCAAGTACGGGGGAGCTCCTACGAGCAGTACTTC.

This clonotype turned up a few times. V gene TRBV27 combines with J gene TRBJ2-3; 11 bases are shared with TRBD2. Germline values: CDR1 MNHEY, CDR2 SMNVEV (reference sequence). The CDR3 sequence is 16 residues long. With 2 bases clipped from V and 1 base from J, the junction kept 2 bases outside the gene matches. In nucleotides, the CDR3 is TGTGCCAGCAGTTTAGGGACTAGCGGCGGCACAGATACGCAGTATTTT. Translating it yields CASSLGTSGGTDTQYF.

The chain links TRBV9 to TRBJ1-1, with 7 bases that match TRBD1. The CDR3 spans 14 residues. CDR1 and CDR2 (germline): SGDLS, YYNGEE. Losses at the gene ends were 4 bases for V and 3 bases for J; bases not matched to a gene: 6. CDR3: CASSPRTGDTEAFF. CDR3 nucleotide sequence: TGTGCCAGCAGCCCACGTACAGGGGACACTGAAGCTTTCTTT.

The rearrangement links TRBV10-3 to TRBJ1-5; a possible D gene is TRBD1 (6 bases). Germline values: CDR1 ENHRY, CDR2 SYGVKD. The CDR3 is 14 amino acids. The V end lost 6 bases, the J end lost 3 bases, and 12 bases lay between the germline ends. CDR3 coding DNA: TGTGCCATCAGGAGACCAGGGGTCAATCAGCCCCAGCATTTT. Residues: CAIRRPGVNQPQHF.

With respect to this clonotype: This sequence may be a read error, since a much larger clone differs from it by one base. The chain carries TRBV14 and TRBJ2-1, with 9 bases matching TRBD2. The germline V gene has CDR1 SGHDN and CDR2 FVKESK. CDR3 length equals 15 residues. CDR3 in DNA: TGTGCCGGCAGCTTCCGAGCGGGAGGCCACAATGAGCAGTTCTTC. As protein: CAGSFRAGGHNEQFF. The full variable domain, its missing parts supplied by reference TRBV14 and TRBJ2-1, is EAGVTQFPSHSVIEKGQTVTLRCDPISGHDNLYWYRRVMGKEIKFLLHFVKESKQDESGMPNNRFLAERTGGTYSTLKVQPAELEDSGVYFCAGSFRAGGHNEQFFGPGTRLTVL.

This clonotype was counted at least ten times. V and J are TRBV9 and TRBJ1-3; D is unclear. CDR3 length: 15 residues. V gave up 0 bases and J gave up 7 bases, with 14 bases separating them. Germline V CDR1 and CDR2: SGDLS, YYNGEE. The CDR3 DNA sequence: TGTGCCAGCAGCGTAGGACCTCTCCTAGGGAACACCATATATTTT. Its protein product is CASSVGPLLGNTIYF.

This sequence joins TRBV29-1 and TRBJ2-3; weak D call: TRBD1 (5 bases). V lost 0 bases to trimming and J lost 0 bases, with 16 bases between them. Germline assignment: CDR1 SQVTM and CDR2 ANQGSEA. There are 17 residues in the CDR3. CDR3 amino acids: CSVEDLTGHRSTDTQYF. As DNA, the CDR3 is TGCAGCGTTGAAGATCTTACAGGACACCGAAGCACAGATACGCAGTATTTT.

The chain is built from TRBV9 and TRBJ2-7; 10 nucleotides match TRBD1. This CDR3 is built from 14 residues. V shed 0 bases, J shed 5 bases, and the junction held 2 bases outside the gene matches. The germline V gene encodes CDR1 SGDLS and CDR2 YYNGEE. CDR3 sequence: CASSVGDRGHEQYF. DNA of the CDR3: TGTGCCAGCAGCGTAGGGGACAGGGGACACGAGCAGTACTTC.